Detailed here is one TCR beta chain. Libraries were prepared by immunoSEQ multiplex PCR; TCRdb keeps only in-frame clonotypes and omits some of them. The repertoire includes 200,000 to 250,000 clones, more than 75% of them detected once, and approximately 1.6% sits in the top ten. The data were taken from a study of blood T cell repertoires in COVID-19. The receptor's source is a woman in her forties or fifties who had recovered from COVID-19. Specimen: PBMCs or T cells enriched from blood (not recorded which).

The CDR3: CASSGELEGYYGYTF. The CDR3 DNA reads as TGTGCCAGCAGCGGGGAACTGGAGGGCTACTATGGCTACACCTTC. This chain links TRBV5-6 with TRBJ1-2, with no clear D. The CDR3 has 15 residues. In germline, CDR1 is SGHDT, CDR2 YYEEEE. Trimming cost V 4 bases and J 3 bases, with 16 bases left between them.